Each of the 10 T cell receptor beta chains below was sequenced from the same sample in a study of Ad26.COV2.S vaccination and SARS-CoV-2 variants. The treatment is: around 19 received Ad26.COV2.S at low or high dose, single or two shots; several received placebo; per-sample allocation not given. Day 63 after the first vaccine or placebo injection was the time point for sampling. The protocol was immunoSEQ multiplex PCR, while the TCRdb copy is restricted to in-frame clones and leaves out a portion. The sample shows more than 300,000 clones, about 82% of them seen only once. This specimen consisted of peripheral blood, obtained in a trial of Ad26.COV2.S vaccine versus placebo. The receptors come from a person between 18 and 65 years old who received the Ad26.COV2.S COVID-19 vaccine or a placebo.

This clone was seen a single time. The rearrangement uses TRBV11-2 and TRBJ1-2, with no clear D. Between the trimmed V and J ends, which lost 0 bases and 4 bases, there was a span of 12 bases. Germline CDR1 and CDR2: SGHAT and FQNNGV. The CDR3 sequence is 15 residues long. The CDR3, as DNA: TGTGCCAGCAGCTTAGAGACCTCGGAAAGCTATGGCTACACCTTC. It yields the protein CASSLETSESYGYTF.

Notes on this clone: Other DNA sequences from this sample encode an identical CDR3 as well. Here the CDR3 reads CASSPQGSGANVLTF. CDR3 in DNA: TGTGCCAGCAGCCCACAGGGTTCTGGGGCCAACGTCCTGACTTTC. The chain carries TRBV3-1 (or the pseudogene TRBV3-2) and TRBJ2-6; D is perhaps TRBD1 (6 bases). The CDR3 has 15 residues. Trimming left V 4 bases short and J 1 base short, with 8 bases between. Germline CDR1 is LGHDT and CDR2 is YNNKEL (reference sequence).

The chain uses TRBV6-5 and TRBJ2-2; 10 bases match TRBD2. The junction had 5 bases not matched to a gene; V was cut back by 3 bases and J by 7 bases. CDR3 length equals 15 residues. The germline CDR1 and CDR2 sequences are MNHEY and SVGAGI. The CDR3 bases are TGTGCCAGCAGTTATTCGGCTAGCGGGGGCGGGGAGCTGTTTTTT. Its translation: CASSYSASGGGELFF.

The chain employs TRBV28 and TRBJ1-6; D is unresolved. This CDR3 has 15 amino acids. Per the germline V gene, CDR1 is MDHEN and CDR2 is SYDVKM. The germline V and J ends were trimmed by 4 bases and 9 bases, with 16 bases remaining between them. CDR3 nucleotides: TGTGCCAGCAGTTCCGGGAGCAGAGGAGGTTCACCCCTCCACTTT. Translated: CASSSGSRGGSPLHF.

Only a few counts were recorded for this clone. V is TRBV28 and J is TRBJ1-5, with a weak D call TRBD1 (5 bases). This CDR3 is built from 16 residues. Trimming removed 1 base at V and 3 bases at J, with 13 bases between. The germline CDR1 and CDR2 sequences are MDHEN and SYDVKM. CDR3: CASSLFRAGVNQPQHF. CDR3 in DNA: TGTGCCAGCAGTTTATTCAGGGCGGGGGTCAATCAGCCCCAGCATTTT.

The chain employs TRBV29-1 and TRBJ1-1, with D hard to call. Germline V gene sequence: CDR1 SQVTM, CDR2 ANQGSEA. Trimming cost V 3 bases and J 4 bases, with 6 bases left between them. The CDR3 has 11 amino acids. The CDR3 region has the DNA TGCAGCGTTGATTGGGGCACTGAAGCTTTCTTT. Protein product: CSVDWGTEAFF.

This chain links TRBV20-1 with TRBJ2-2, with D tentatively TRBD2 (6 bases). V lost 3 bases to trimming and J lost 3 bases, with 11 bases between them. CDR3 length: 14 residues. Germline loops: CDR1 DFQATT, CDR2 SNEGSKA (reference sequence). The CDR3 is CSASAGRYTGELFF. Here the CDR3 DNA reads TGCAGTGCTAGTGCGGGACGGTACACCGGGGAGCTGTTTTTT.

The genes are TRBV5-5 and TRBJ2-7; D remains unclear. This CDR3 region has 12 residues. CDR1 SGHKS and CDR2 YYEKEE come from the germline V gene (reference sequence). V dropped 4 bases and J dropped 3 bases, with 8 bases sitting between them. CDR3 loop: CASSRINYEQYF. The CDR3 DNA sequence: TGTGCCAGCAGCCGGATCAACTACGAGCAGTACTTC.

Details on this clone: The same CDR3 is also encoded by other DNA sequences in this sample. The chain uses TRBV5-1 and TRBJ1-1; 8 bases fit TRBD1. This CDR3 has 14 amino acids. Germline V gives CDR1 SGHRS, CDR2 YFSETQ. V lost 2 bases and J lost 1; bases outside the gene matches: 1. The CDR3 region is CASSLGTGNTEAFF. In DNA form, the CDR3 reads TGCGCCAGCAGCTTAGGGACAGGGAACACTGAAGCTTTCTTT.

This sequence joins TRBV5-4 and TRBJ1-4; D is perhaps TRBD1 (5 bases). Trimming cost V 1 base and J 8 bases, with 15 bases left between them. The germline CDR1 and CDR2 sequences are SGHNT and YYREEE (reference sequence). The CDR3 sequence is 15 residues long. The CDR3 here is CASSLFGGGGEKLFF. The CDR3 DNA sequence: TGTGCCAGCAGCTTGTTCGGGGGGGGAGGCGAAAAACTGTTTTTT.